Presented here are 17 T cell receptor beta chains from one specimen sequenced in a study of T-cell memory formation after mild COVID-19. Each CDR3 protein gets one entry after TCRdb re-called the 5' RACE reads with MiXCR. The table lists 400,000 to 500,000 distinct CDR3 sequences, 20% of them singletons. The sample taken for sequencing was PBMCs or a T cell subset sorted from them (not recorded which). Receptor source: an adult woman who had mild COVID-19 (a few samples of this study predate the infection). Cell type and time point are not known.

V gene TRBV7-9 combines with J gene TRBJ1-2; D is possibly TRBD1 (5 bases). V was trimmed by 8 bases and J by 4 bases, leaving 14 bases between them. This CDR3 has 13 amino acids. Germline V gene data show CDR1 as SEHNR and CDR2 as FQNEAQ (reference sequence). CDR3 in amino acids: CASLGELPYGYTF. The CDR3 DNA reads TGTGCCAGCTTGGGGGAGCTACCCTATGGCTACACCTTC.

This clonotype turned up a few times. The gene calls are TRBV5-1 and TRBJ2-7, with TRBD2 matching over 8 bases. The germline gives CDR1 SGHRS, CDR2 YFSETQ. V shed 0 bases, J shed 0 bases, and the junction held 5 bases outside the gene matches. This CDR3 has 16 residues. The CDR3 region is CASSLGGLGGSYEQYF. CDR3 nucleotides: TGCGCCAGCAGCTTGGGGGGACTAGGGGGCTCCTACGAGCAGTACTTC.

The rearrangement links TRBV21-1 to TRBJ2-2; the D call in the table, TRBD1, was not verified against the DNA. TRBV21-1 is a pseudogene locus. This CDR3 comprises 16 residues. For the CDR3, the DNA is TGTGCCAGCAGCAAAGGATGGCCTGCGCCCACCGGGGAGCTGTTTTTT. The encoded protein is CASSKGWPAPTGELFF.

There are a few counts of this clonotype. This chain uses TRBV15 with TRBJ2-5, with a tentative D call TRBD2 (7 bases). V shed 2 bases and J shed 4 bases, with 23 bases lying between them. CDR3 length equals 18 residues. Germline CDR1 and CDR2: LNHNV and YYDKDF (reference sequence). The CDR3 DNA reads TGTGCCACCAGCAGAACCTACTTGGGAGCGGGGACACTAGAGACCCAGTACTTC. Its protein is CATSRTYLGAGTLETQYF.

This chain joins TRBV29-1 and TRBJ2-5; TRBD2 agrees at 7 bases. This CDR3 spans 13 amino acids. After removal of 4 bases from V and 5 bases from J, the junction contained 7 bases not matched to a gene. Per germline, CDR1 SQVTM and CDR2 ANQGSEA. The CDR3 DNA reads TGCAGCGTTGGATCGTACGGGGGGGAGACCCAGTACTTC. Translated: CSVGSYGGETQYF.

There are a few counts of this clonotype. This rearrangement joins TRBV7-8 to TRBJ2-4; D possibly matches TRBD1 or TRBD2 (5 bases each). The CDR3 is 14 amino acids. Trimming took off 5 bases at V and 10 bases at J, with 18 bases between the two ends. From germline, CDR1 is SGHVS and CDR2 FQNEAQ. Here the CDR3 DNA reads TGTGCCAGCAGCCCGAGACTCCTAGGGACGATTCAGTACTTC. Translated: CASSPRLLGTIQYF. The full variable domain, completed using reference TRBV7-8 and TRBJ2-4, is GAGVSQSPRYKVAKRGQDVALRCDPISGHVSLFWYQQALGQGPEFLTYFQNEAQLDKSGLPSDRFFAERPEGSVSTLKIQRTQQEDSAVYLCASSPRLLGTIQYFGAGTRLSVL.

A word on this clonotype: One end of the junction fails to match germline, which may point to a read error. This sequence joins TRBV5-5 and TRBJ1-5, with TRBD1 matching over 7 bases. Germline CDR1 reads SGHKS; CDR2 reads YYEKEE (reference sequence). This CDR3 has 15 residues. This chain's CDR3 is CASSSPGGSDQPQHF. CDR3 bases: TGTGCCAGCAGCTCCCCAGGGGGTAGCGATCAGCCCCAGCATTTT.

The CDR3 reads CASSLAGTGGYEQYF. In nucleotides, the CDR3 is TGCGCCAGCAGCTTGGCCGGGACAGGGGGCTACGAGCAGTACTTC. The J gene is TRBJ2-7, the V gene TRBV5-1, with 11 nucleotides matching TRBD1. Per germline, CDR1 SGHRS and CDR2 YFSETQ. After removal of 0 bases from V and 3 bases from J, the junction contained 2 bases not matched to a gene. This CDR3 spans 15 amino acids.

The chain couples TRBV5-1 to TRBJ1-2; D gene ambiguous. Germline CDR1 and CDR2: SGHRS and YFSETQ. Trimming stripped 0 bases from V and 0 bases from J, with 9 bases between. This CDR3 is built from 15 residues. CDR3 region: CASSLGRSANYGYTF. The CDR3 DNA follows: TGCGCCAGCAGCTTGGGCCGGAGCGCTAACTATGGCTACACCTTC.

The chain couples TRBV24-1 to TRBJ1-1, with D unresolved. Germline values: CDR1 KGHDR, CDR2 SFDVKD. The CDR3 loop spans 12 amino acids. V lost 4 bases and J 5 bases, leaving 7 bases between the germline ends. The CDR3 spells CATSDGLTEAFF. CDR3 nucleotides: TGTGCCACCAGTGACGGATTAACTGAAGCTTTCTTT.

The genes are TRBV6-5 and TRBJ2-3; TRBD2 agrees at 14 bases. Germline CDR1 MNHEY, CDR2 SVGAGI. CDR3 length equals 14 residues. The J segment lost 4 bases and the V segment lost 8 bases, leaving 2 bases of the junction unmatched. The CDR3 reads CASGTSGGADTQYF. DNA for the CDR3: TGTGCCAGCGGGACTAGCGGGGGTGCAGATACGCAGTATTTT.

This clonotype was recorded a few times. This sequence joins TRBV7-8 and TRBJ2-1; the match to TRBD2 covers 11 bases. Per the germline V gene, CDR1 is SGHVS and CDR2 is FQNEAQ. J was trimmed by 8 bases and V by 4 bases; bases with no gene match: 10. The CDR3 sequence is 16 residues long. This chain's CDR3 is CASSSLAGGPKHEQFF. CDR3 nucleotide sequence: TGTGCCAGCAGCTCGTTAGCGGGAGGGCCAAAACATGAGCAGTTCTTC.

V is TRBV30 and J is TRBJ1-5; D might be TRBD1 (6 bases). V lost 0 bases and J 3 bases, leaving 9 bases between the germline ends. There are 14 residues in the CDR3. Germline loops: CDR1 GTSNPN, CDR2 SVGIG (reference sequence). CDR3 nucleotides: TGTGCCTGGAGTGTACGGGGGCTCAATCAGCCCCAGCATTTT. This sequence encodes CAWSVRGLNQPQHF.

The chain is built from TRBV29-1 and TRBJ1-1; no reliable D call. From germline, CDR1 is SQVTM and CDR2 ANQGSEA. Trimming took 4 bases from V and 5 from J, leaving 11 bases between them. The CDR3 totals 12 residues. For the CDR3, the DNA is TGCAGCGTTGCGGGTCAAGAGACTGAAGCTTTCTTT. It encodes CSVAGQETEAFF. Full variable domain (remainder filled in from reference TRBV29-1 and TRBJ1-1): SAVISQKPSRDICQRGTSLTIQCQVDSQVTMMFWYRQQPGQSLTLIATANQGSEATYESGFVIDKFPISRPNLTFSTLTVSNMSPEDSSIYLCSVAGQETEAFFGQGTRLTVV.

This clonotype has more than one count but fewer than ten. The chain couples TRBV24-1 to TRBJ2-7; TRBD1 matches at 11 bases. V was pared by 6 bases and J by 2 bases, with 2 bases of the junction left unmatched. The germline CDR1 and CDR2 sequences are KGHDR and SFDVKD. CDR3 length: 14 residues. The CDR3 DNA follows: TGTGCCACCAGTCGGGGACAGGGGGCCTACGAGCAGTACTTC. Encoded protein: CATSRGQGAYEQYF.

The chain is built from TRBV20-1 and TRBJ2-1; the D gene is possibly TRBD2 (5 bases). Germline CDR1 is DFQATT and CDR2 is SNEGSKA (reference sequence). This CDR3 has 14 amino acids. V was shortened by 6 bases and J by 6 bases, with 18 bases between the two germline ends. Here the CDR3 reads CSAHKKGVFNEQFF. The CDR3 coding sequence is TGCAGTGCCCACAAGAAGGGAGTCTTCAATGAGCAGTTCTTC.

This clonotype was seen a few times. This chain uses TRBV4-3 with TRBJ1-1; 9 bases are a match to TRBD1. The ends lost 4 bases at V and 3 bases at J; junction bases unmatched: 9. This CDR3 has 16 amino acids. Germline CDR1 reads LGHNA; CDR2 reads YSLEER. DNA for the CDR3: TGCGCCAGCAGCCCCACGACAGGGGGGTGGCACACTGAAGCTTTCTTT. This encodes CASSPTTGGWHTEAFF.